Listed below are T cell receptor beta chains from one sample, sequenced in a study of blood T cell repertoires in COVID-19. Clones were read by immunoSEQ multiplex PCR, and TCRdb kept only the in-frame ones, dropping some. The top ten clones hold around 8.1% of a sample with roughly 42,000 clones, approximately 90% of them seen once. The sequencing input was peripheral blood. The receptors come from a man under 40 with active or convalescent COVID-19. Both conserved end residues are part of each CDR3. D genes are given only for firm matches. Clone size appears in some rows only: once, few, many, or a class for an expanded clone.

TRBJ1-1 TRBV5-5 . . TGTGCCAGCAGCCGGAACACTGAAGCTTTCTTT CASSRNTEAFF
TRBJ1-1 TRBV19 . . TGTGCCAGTAGTACCTTCCCCCGGACTAGAACTGAAGCTTTCTTT CASSTFPRTRTEAFF
TRBJ1-5 TRBV24-1 . . TGTGCCACCAGTGGGGGAGGGGCTCAGCCCCAGCATTTT CATSGGGAQPQHF
TRBJ2-6 TRBV7-3 . . TGTGCCAGCAGCTCCGCCCCCCAAGCCGGGGCCAACGTCCTGACTTTC CASSSAPQAGANVLTF
TRBJ1-1 TRBV19 TRBD1 . TGTGCCAGTAAAAGACAGGGAACTATGAACACTGAAGCTTTCTTT CASKRQGTMNTEAFF
TRBJ2-1 TRBV10-1 TRBD2 . TGCGCCAGCAGTGAGACGACTAGCGGGAGGGTCCGCCTGTTCTTC CASSETTSGRVRLFF
TRBJ1-6 TRBV6-5 . . TGTGCCAGCTCAAATCGACAGTCAGGGTCACCCCTCCACTTT CASSNRQSGSPLHF
TRBJ2-3 TRBV5-1 . . TGCGCCAGCAGCCAGGGGCAAGGGGGAATAGATACGCAGTATTTT CASSQGQGGIDTQYF
TRBJ1-6 TRBV3-1/TRBV3-2 . . TGTGCCAGCAGCCAAGATGAGAGGTTAGGCTCACCCCTCCACTTT CASSQDERLGSPLHF
TRBJ1-2 TRBV29-1 TRBD1 . TGCAGCGTTGGGACAGGAGCCTCCTTCTATGGCTACACCTTC CSVGTGASFYGYTF
TRBJ1-2 TRBV5-1 . . TGCGCCAGCAGCTTGGCAGGGGTTGTAAATGGCTACACCTTC CASSLAGVVNGYTF
TRBJ2-1 TRBV24-1 . . TGTGCCACCAGTGATAGACAGGTTTACAATGAGCAGTTCTTC CATSDRQVYNEQFF
TRBJ2-1 TRBV10-3 . . TGTGCCATCGCGCGGATGTTGGAGGCGGGAGAGCAGTTCTTC CAIARMLEAGEQFF
TRBJ2-7 TRBV6-5 TRBD1 few TGTGCCAGCCGGGACAGGGGCTACGAGCAGTACTTC CASRDRGYEQYF
TRBJ1-1 TRBV6-4 . . TGTGCCAGCAGTATACAGGGTGAAAGGGGGAACACTGAAGCTTTCTTT CASSIQGERGNTEAFF
TRBJ2-3 TRBV10-2 TRBD2 . TGCGCCAGCAGATGGACTAGCGGGACTGATACGCAGTATTTT CASRWTSGTDTQYF
TRBJ2-1 TRBV5-1 TRBD2 . TGCGCCAGCAGCTTGGGAGGATCTAGCGGATACAATGAGCAGTTCTTC CASSLGGSSGYNEQFF
TRBJ1-5 TRBV19 . . TGTGCCAGTACGTTCGGACAGATTAGCAATCAGCCCCAGCATTTT CASTFGQISNQPQHF
TRBJ1-1 TRBV20-1 . . TGCAGTGCTAGTCGGGGTCGGGACACTGAAGCTTTCTTT CSASRGRDTEAFF
TRBJ2-7 TRBV19 . . TGTGCCAGTAGTATAGGCGGACAGAACTACGAGCAGTACTTC CASSIGGQNYEQYF
TRBJ2-3 TRBV2 TRBD2 . TGTGCCAGCAGGGAAGGACTAGCGGCCCTGTATACGCAGTATTTT CASREGLAALYTQYF
TRBJ1-2 TRBV6-6 . . TGTGCCAGCAGACTTGCGGGCTACACCTTC CASRLAGYTF
TRBJ1-1 TRBV5-1 TRBD1 . TGCGCCAGCAGCTGGGGGACAGGGAGTGAAGCTTTCTTT CASSWGTGSEAFF
TRBJ1-1 TRBV6-6 . . TGTGCCAGCAGCCTGGGCAGGAAGAACACTGAAGCTTTCTTT CASSLGRKNTEAFF
TRBJ1-4 TRBV6-6 . . TGTGCCAGCAGCGCTTGGCGGGGTGAAAAACTGTTTTTT CASSAWRGEKLFF
TRBJ1-2 TRBV21-1 . . TGTGCCAGCAGCGAAGGGAGGGGGCCTTCGGTCTATGGCTACACCTTC CASSEGRGPSVYGYTF
TRBJ1-1 TRBV19 . . TGTGCCAGTAGTGAGATGTCCCCCCGGGGAGCTTTCTTT CASSEMSPRGAFF
TRBJ1-5 TRBV24-1 TRBD1 . TGTGCCACCAGTGATTCCGGGACAGCTAGCAATCAGCCCCAGCATTTT CATSDSGTASNQPQHF
TRBJ1-6 TRBV18 TRBD1 . TGTGCCAGCTCACCACCCAGGGACAGGGGTGGCTCACCCCTCCACTTT CASSPPRDRGGSPLHF
TRBJ2-5 TRBV5-1 TRBD2 . TGCGCCAGCAGCTCCGGGGGGGCTGCCGGATTGGGCGGGACCCAGTACTTC CASSSGGAAGLGGTQYF
TRBJ2-1 TRBV9 . . TGTGCCCCCAGGGGCAGCAGTTACAATGAGCAGTTCTTC CAPRGSSYNEQFF
TRBJ1-2 TRBV10-2 TRBD1 . TGCGCCAGCAGGGGGGACAGGGGGTTGGATGGCTACACCTTC CASRGDRGLDGYTF
TRBJ2-2 TRBV6-5 . . TGTGCCAGCAGTAAACAGGGAGACACCGGGGAGCTGTTTTTT CASSKQGDTGELFF
TRBJ1-4 TRBV7-9 TRBD1 . TGTGCCAGCAGCCCCAAGGGACAGAATAATGAAAAACTGTTTTTT CASSPKGQNNEKLFF
TRBJ1-4 TRBV5-1 . . TGCGCCAGCAGCAAGACCGTAGGCCGAGGAGAAAAACTGTTTTTT CASSKTVGRGEKLFF
TRBJ1-2 TRBV5-1 TRBD1 . TGCGCCAGCAGCTTGGTAGCCGGGACAGGGGCCCTTAACTATGGCTACACCTTC CASSLVAGTGALNYGYTF
TRBJ2-1 TRBV18 TRBD1 . TGTGCCAGCTCACCGGGACAGTTTGATGAGCAGTTCTTC CASSPGQFDEQFF
TRBJ2-2 TRBV13 TRBD2 . TGTGCCAGCAGCAAACCGGGACTAGCGGGAGGGAGCACCGGGGAGCTGTTTTTT CASSKPGLAGGSTGELFF
TRBJ2-3 TRBV5-6 . . TGTGCCAGCAGGTGGGGGCCGACAGATACGCAGTATTTT CASRWGPTDTQYF
TRBJ1-5 TRBV19 TRBD1 . TGTGCCAGCGGACAGGGGGGGATAGCCCAGCATTTT CASGQGGIAQHF
TRBJ2-7 TRBV6-5 . . TGTGCCAGCAGTTACTGGGCAGGGTCAAAGGGAGAGCAGTACTTC CASSYWAGSKGEQYF
TRBJ1-4 TRBV7-9 . . TGTGCCAGCAGCTTACCCGAGCCCGCAACTAATGAAAAACTGTTTTTT CASSLPEPATNEKLFF
TRBJ1-2 TRBV25-1 TRBD1 . TGTGCCAGCACAGGGACAGGGCGGGTTTTCGGCTACACCTTC CASTGTGRVFGYTF
TRBJ2-5 TRBV27 . . TGTGCCAGCAGTACTATTACACTGTACCAAGAGACCCAGTACTTC CASSTITLYQETQYF
TRBJ1-5 TRBV6-5 TRBD1 . TGTGCCAGCAGACGGACAGGGGCCGGCCAGCCCCAGCATTTT CASRRTGAGQPQHF
TRBJ2-7 TRBV25-1 . . TGTGCCAGCAGTGAAAGTTTGGTTAAACAGGGCTTCTACGAGCAGTACTTC CASSESLVKQGFYEQYF
TRBJ2-2 TRBV7-9 TRBD1 . TGTGCCAGCAGCCAACAGGGGTTGAACACCGGGGAGCTGTTTTTT CASSQQGLNTGELFF
TRBJ1-2 TRBV5-4 TRBD1 few TGTGCCAGCAGCTCGCCGACAGGGAACTATGGCTACACCTTC CASSSPTGNYGYTF
TRBJ1-3 TRBV9 . . TGTGCCAGCAGCCGGGGAAACACCATATATTTT CASSRGNTIYF
TRBJ1-3 TRBV7-8 . few TGTGCCAGCAGTACGGGGAGCTCTGGAAACACCATATATTTT CASSTGSSGNTIYF
TRBJ2-5 TRBV2 . . TGTGCCAGCAGTGAGGTACAGCAAGAGACCCAGTACTTC CASSEVQQETQYF
TRBJ2-1 TRBV6-5 TRBD2 . TGTGCCAGCAGTCCAGGACTAGCGGACTACAATGAGCAGTTCTTC CASSPGLADYNEQFF
TRBJ1-6 TRBV6-5 . . TGTGCCAGCAGTCGGGGGTTTGATTCACCCCTCCACTTT CASSRGFDSPLHF
TRBJ1-2 TRBV11-2 TRBD1 . TGTGCCAGCAGCCGACTTACAGGGGGCGAGTTACATGGCTACACCTTC CASSRLTGGELHGYTF
TRBJ2-5 TRBV29-1 . . TGCAGCGTTGAAGCTCGGAGGGAGGAAGAGACCCAGTACTTC CSVEARREEETQYF
TRBJ2-7 TRBV2 TRBD2 . TGTGCCAGCAGCGGACTAGCGGGGGGGACCTACGAGCAGTACTTC CASSGLAGGTYEQYF
TRBJ2-2 TRBV6-5 . once TGTGCCAGCAGACAAAGAAGAACCGGGGAGCTGTTTTTT CASRQRRTGELFF